This passage covers 8 T cell receptor beta chains from one sample sequenced in a study of cytomegalovirus exposure and HLA in healthy donors. Use of 60 Vbeta and 13 Jbeta primers characterized the PCR. Sequencing was performed with immunoSEQ multiplex PCR; in TCRdb, only in-frame clones are kept and a portion is missing. The repertoire holds 120,000 to 150,000 clones, with over 60% as singletons. The sample comprised PBMCs. The receptors derive from a male donor in good health and CMV-seropositive.

The rearrangement links TRBV7-2 to TRBJ2-7; no reliable D call. The CDR3 length is 13 residues. Germline lookup yields CDR1 SGHTA and CDR2 FQGNSA. The ends were cut back, 1 base at V and 6 bases at J, with 10 bases in the middle. The CDR3: CASSLVSLPEQYF. In DNA, the CDR3 is TGTGCCAGCAGCTTAGTTAGTCTACCCGAGCAGTACTTC.

The chain couples TRBV20-1 to TRBJ2-7, with no clear D. Per the germline V gene, CDR1 is DFQATT and CDR2 is SNEGSKA (reference sequence). The CDR3 is made up of 11 amino acids. The V gene lost 2 bases and the J gene lost 4 bases, with 6 bases spanning the gap. The CDR3 nucleotides read TGCAGTGCTAGATTCAGTTACGAGCAGTACTTC. Encoded protein: CSARFSYEQYF.

The chain uses TRBV9 and TRBJ1-1; D possibly corresponds to TRBD1 (5 bases). The ends were cut back, 0 bases at V and 3 bases at J, with 9 bases in the middle. This CDR3 has 14 residues. Germline V gene lookup returns CDR1 SGDLS and CDR2 YYNGEE. The CDR3 sequence is CASSVGAGDTEAFF. CDR3 nucleotides: TGTGCCAGCAGCGTAGGGGCGGGGGACACTGAAGCTTTCTTT.

The chain recombines TRBV5-5 with TRBJ2-2, with 9 bases aligning to TRBD1. CDR1 SGHKS and CDR2 YYEKEE come from the germline V gene (reference sequence). CDR3 length: 14 residues. V shed 7 bases and J 7 bases; nucleotides not matched to a gene: 8. The CDR3 spells CASLTGGIYGELFF. DNA of the CDR3: TGTGCCAGCTTGACAGGGGGAATTTACGGGGAGCTGTTTTTT.

This rearrangement joins TRBV28 to TRBJ1-1, with D uncertain. The CDR3 is 12 residues long. From germline, CDR1 is MDHEN and CDR2 SYDVKM. V lost 8 bases to trimming and J lost 8 bases, with 15 bases between them. The CDR3 spells CASGLAANEAFF. The CDR3 nucleotides are TGTGCCAGCGGCTTGGCTGCAAACGAAGCTTTCTTT.

The chain employs TRBV7-2 and TRBJ2-3; a weak D match, TRBD2 (6 bases). The CDR3 sequence is 14 residues long. The germline V gene encodes CDR1 SGHTA and CDR2 FQGNSA. Trimming cost V 1 base and J 6 bases, with 11 bases left between them. This chain's CDR3 is CASSLVGGPDTQYF. CDR3 in DNA: TGTGCCAGCAGCTTAGTGGGGGGACCTGATACGCAGTATTTT.

A few counts support this clone. V is TRBV13 and J is TRBJ2-1; a possible D gene is TRBD1 (5 bases). V was cut by 3 bases and J by 2 bases, with 5 bases left in between. There are 13 residues in the CDR3. Germline CDR1 PRHDT, CDR2 FYEKMQ (reference sequence). The CDR3 DNA reads TGTGCCAGCAGCTTCAGGGCCTACAATGAGCAGTTCTTC. It translates to CASSFRAYNEQFF.

The chain combines TRBV19 with TRBJ2-2; TRBD1 matches 11 bases. Germline assignment: CDR1 LNHDA and CDR2 SQIVND (reference sequence). Trimming at V came to 4 bases and at J to 6 bases, leaving 4 bases not matched to a gene. CDR3 length: 15 residues. In DNA form, the CDR3 reads TGTGCCAGTAGTAGCGGGACAGGGGGATCCGGGGAGCTGTTTTTT. Amino acids: CASSSGTGGSGELFF.